This passage covers 15 T cell receptor beta chains from one sample sequenced in a study of Ad26.COV2.S vaccination and SARS-CoV-2 variants. This table comes from immunoSEQ multiplex PCR, and its TCRdb copy is limited to in-frame clones, with some not included. The sample holds 300,000 to 350,000 clones, about nine tenths seen once. As for treatment: some 20 received Ad26.COV2.S at low or high dose, single or two shots; roughly 5 received placebo; per-sample allocation not given. Each sample was drawn 63 days after the first injection (of vaccine or placebo). This sample comprised peripheral blood, obtained in a trial of Ad26.COV2.S vaccine versus placebo. The receptors stem from a person aged 18 to 65 who received the Ad26.COV2.S COVID-19 vaccine or a placebo.

V and J are TRBV14 and TRBJ2-7; 9 nucleotides agree with TRBD1. Germline CDR1 is SGHDN and CDR2 is FVKESK. V shed 4 bases, J shed 3 bases, and the junction held 7 bases outside the gene matches. The CDR3 totals 15 residues. CDR3 bases: TGTGCCAGCAGCCGACAGGGGGGGGTTTACTACGAGCAGTACTTC. This encodes CASSRQGGVYYEQYF. Drawing the rest from reference TRBV14 and TRBJ2-7, the complete variable domain is EAGVTQFPSHSVIEKGQTVTLRCDPISGHDNLYWYRRVMGKEIKFLLHFVKESKQDESGMPNNRFLAERTGGTYSTLKVQPAELEDSGVYFCASSRQGGVYYEQYFGPGTRLTVT.

In its sample, this clone was seen once. V and J are TRBV10-1 and TRBJ2-3, with 14 bases that match TRBD2. The CDR3 covers 19 residues. From germline, CDR1 is WNHNN and CDR2 SYGVQD (reference sequence). V was pared by 6 bases and J by 3 bases, with 14 bases of the junction left unmatched. In DNA form, the CDR3 reads TGCGCCAGCAGCGAGGGGACTAGCGGGAGTTGGGGAAGTACAGATACGCAGTATTTT. Translating gives CASSEGTSGSWGSTDTQYF.

The chain combines TRBV5-8 with TRBJ1-2, with 7 nucleotides matching TRBD1. With V trimmed by 2 bases and J by 0 bases, 7 bases remained unmatched. The CDR3 extends over 16 amino acids. Germline CDR1 reads SGHTS; CDR2 reads YDEGEE. CDR3: CASSFTGTASNYGYTF. In DNA form, the CDR3 reads TGTGCCAGCAGCTTCACCGGGACAGCCTCTAACTATGGCTACACCTTC.

This clone was counted once. The chain is built from TRBV7-9 and TRBJ2-7; D may be TRBD2 (5 bases). There are 14 residues in the CDR3. Germline lookup yields CDR1 SEHNR and CDR2 FQNEAQ (reference sequence). Trimming removed 4 bases from V and 5 bases from J, with 15 bases in between. The CDR3 loop reads CASSSFRTGHEQYF. The CDR3 DNA reads TGTGCCAGCAGCTCCTTCCGGACTGGGCACGAGCAGTACTTC. Together with reference TRBV7-9 and TRBJ2-7, the CDR3 gives the full variable domain: DTGVSQNPRHKITKRGQNVTFRCDPISEHNRLYWYRQTLGQGPEFLTYFQNEAQLEKSRLLSDRFSAERPKGSFSTLEIQRTEQGDSAMYLCASSSFRTGHEQYFGPGTRLTVT.

V is TRBV23-1 and J is TRBJ1-1, with D tentatively TRBD1 (6 bases). TRBV23-1 is an ORF, with its function uncertain. The CDR3 has 13 amino acids. The ends were cut back, 1 base at V and 12 bases at J, with 15 bases in the middle. This chain's CDR3 is CASSQLGTGCTFF. The DNA for the CDR3 is TGCGCCAGCAGTCAATTGGGTACAGGGTGTACTTTCTTT.

This chain connects TRBV6-6 to TRBJ2-2; D possibly corresponds to TRBD2 (6 bases). V lost 6 bases, J lost 2 bases, and 10 bases lay in between. CDR3 length equals 14 residues. The germline gives CDR1 MNHNY, CDR2 SVGAGI (reference sequence). The CDR3 loop reads CASRGTSNTGELFF. The CDR3 bases are TGTGCCAGCAGGGGGACTTCCAACACCGGGGAGCTGTTTTTT.

This rearrangement joins TRBV5-4 to TRBJ1-2; a weak D match, TRBD1 (6 bases). The CDR3 spans 12 residues. Germline V lookup: CDR1 SGHNT, CDR2 YYREEE (reference sequence). The ends were cut back, 1 base at V and 6 bases at J, with 7 bases in the middle. CDR3: CASSLHRDGYTF. In DNA, the CDR3 is TGTGCCAGCAGCTTGCACAGGGATGGCTACACCTTC.

This clone was seen only a few times. The chain combines TRBV5-6 with TRBJ2-2; D uncertain. V was pared by 0 bases and J by 6 bases, with 6 bases between. This CDR3 comprises 13 residues. The germline CDR1 and CDR2 sequences are SGHDT and YYEEEE. The CDR3 protein is CASSLVVAGELFF. DNA of the CDR3: TGTGCCAGCAGCTTGGTCGTCGCCGGGGAGCTGTTTTTT. Based on the CDR3 plus reference TRBV5-6 and TRBJ2-2, the full variable domain is DAGVTQSPTHLIKTRGQQVTLRCSPKSGHDTVSWYQQALGQGPQFIFQYYEEEERQRGNFPDRFSGHQFPNYSSELNVNALLLGDSALYLCASSLVVAGELFFGEGSRLTVL.

J is TRBJ2-2 and V is TRBV11-3; tentatively, D is TRBD1 (6 bases). The CDR3 runs 17 residues. The V gene's germline CDR1 is SGHNT and CDR2 YENEEA. Trimming took off 2 bases at V and 0 bases at J, with 13 bases between the two ends. Here the CDR3 reads CASSLWTDRSNTGELFF. DNA of the CDR3: TGTGCCAGCAGCTTATGGACAGACCGTTCGAACACCGGGGAGCTGTTTTTT.

This chain links TRBV7-2 with TRBJ1-1; TRBD1 might be the D (6 bases). Trimming stripped 2 bases from V and 1 base from J, with 8 bases between. This CDR3 comprises 14 residues. The germline gives CDR1 SGHTA, CDR2 FQGNSA. The CDR3 bases are TGTGCCAGCAGCTTATCAGGGGCGAACACTGAAGCTTTCTTT. Translated: CASSLSGANTEAFF. The variable domain in full, completed from reference TRBV7-2 and TRBJ1-1, reads GAGVSQSPSNKVTEKGKDVELRCDPISGHTALYWYRQSLGQGLEFLIYFQGNSAPDKSGLPSDRFSAERTGGSVSTLTIQRTQQEDSAVYLCASSLSGANTEAFFGQGTRLTVV.

The chain joins TRBV21-1 to TRBJ1-1. TRBV21-1 constitutes a pseudogene. The length of the CDR3 is 16 residues. The CDR3 here is CASTPPEGGGWTEAFF. The CDR3 bases are TGTGCCAGCACCCCTCCTGAAGGGGGGGGCTGGACTGAAGCTTTCTTT.

This clone has just one count. V gene TRBV7-9 combines with J gene TRBJ1-5; weak D call: TRBD1 (6 bases). CDR3 length: 15 amino acids. Germline CDR1 and CDR2: SEHNR and FQNEAQ (reference sequence). Trimming shortened V by 1 base and J by 5 bases, and 12 bases separated the two germline ends. CDR3 residues: CASSLEGGYYQPQHF. The CDR3 DNA is TGTGCCAGCAGCTTAGAAGGGGGATATTATCAGCCCCAGCATTTT.

The chain carries TRBV29-1 and TRBJ2-1; 16 bases align to TRBD2. This CDR3 region has 14 residues. V gave up 7 bases and J gave up 7 bases; unmatched junction bases: 4. The germline V gene encodes CDR1 SQVTM and CDR2 ANQGSEA. CDR3 residues: CSAKGLAGGNEQFF. The CDR3 region has the DNA TGCAGCGCTAAGGGACTAGCGGGAGGGAATGAGCAGTTCTTC.

This chain uses TRBV28 with TRBJ1-1, with D possibly TRBD1 on 6 matching bases. From germline, CDR1 is MDHEN and CDR2 SYDVKM. The CDR3 sequence is 16 residues long. Trimming left V 3 bases short and J 6 bases short, with 20 bases between. The CDR3 DNA sequence: TGTGCCAGCAGTTTCCCCTCGTTCCGATGGACAGCTGAAGCTTTCTTT. Amino acid sequence: CASSFPSFRWTAEAFF.

The rearrangement uses TRBV4-2 and TRBJ2-2; D not certain. V shed 2 bases and J shed 8 bases, with 9 bases lying between them. The CDR3 runs 13 residues. Germline V gives CDR1 LGHNA, CDR2 YNFKEQ. The CDR3 DNA sequence: TGTGCCAGCAGCCAATATATGAGTGGGGAGCTGTTTTTT. Its protein is CASSQYMSGELFF.